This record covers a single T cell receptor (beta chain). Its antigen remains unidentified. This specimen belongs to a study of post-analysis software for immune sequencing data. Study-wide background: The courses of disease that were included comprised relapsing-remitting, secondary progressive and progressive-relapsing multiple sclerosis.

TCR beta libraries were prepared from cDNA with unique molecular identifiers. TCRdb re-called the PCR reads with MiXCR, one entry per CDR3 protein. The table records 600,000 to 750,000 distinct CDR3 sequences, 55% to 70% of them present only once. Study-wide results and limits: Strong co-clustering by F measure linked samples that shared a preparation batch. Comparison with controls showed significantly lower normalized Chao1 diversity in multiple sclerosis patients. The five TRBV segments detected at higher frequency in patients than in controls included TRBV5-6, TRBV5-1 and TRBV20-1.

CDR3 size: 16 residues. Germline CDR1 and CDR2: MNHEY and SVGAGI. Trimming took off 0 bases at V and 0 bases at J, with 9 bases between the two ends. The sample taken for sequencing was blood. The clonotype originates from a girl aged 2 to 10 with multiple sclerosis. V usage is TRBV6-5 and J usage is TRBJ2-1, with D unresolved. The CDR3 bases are TGTGCCAGCAGTTACTCGATCGCGAGCTCCTACAATGAGCAGTTCTTC. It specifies CASSYSIASSYNEQFF.